This TCR beta chain emerged from a study of siplizumab effects on memory and regulatory T cells. Sequenced by immunoSEQ multiplex PCR; TCRdb stores in-frame clones only, minus some. The sample yields 100,000 or so clones, 75% to 95% seen once. This clone was seen only once. Its target is not known. A read error may produce the germline difference seen at one junction end. CDR3 length: 15 amino acids. Germline CDR1 is SSHAT and CDR2 is FNYEAQ (reference sequence). The study's findings and limits: Versus over 25% in controls, the mappable alloreactive CD4+ clones averaged approximately 64% Treg-derived with siplizumab. The study found that siplizumab significantly reduced alloreactive sequences traceable to unstimulated CD4+ memory cells. Both greater diversity than memory cells and a major contribution to the alloresponse seemed to characterize naive T cells. Suppressive capability of dividing Tregs from siplizumab cultures went unverified.

Sample: CD4+ T cells sorted from blood. This chain joins TRBV7-7 and TRBJ2-1; 7 bases line up with TRBD2. The receptor was isolated from a human donor in good health. Some clones in this sample may be carry-over from other donors' samples. The CDR3 sequence is CASSLGRTSAAEQFF. In nucleotides, the CDR3 is TGTGCTAGCAGCTTAGGTCGAACTAGCGCGGCTGAGCAGTTCTTC.